This TCR beta chain was captured by sequencing in a study of OX40 agonist ivuxolimab in advanced cancers. A note on the overall study: Ivuxolimab was a fully human IgG2 agonistic monoclonal antibody targeting the costimulatory receptor OX40 (CD134). Intravenous ivuxolimab was administered to patients every 2 weeks at six dose levels: 0.01, 0.1, 0.3, 1.5, 3 and 10 mg/kg. Among the roughly 52 dose-escalation patients, around 19 had hepatocellular carcinoma, 15 or so melanoma, 9 renal cell carcinoma and 9 head and neck cancer. The dose-escalation cohort was about 87% male with a mean age of about 60 years, ranging from about 20 to 80. Prior anti-PD-1, anti-PD-L1 or anti-CTLA-4 therapy was permitted, and checkpoint inhibitors had been received by roughly two fifths of dose-escalation patients. Three dose-escalation patients achieved partial responses, one with hepatocellular carcinoma and two with cutaneous melanoma. Peripheral TCRbeta sequencing was intended to test whether TCR sequence diversity was altered and clonal T-cell expansion was caused by ivuxolimab. The monotherapy dose-escalation portion (N of about 47 patients) of the phase I ivuxolimab trial is reported in the paper.

Genomic DNA was isolated from the sorted cells so that the TCRbeta CDR3 region could be sequenced. The immunoSEQ Assay was used to sequence the TCRbeta CDR3 regions. TCRdb obtained this table from immuneACCESS and retained in-frame rearrangements with V and J assigned. These tables miss some clones; where compared with another copy, unresolved V genes account for less than half of the shortfall, and the remainder is unexplained. The sample data list about 54,000 clones, and 80% to 90% of these were observed just once. More than 1% of the sample belongs to the ten largest clones. The junction shows trimming of 7 bases on V and 3 bases on J, plus 12 bases between the germline ends. From cysteine to phenylalanine, the CDR3 is 12 amino acids long. CDR3 DNA only is kept here, 36 bases in frame from base 1. From a lookup of the germline V gene (reference sequence), CDR1 and CDR2 are GTSNPN and SVGIG. The trial excluded patients who had a history of autoimmune disease or were on systemic immunosuppression. Peripheral blood for TCR sequencing was collected from all dose cohorts at baseline, on cycle 4 day 1, and on cycle 7 day 1. The samples were taken from a phase I, first-in-human, multicenter, open-label dose-escalation trial of ivuxolimab. Adults with locally advanced or metastatic melanoma, renal cell, hepatocellular, or head and neck squamous cell carcinoma were enrolled in the trial. Before TCR sequencing, CD4+ and CD8+ T cells were separately sorted from peripheral blood.

This clone was picked up a small number of times. Its recognized antigen is unknown. There are no base qualities to consult, and no much larger clone falls within one base. Study-wide conclusions, independent of this receptor: The antigen specificity of the clonally expanded peripheral T cells was not determined. After ivuxolimab, expanded clones were on average more numerous among CD8+ T cells than among CD4+ T cells. Partial responders in the 0.1-3.0 mg/kg groups had among the lowest normalized peripheral clonal expansion, especially among CD8+ T cells. Low levels of normalized T-cell clonal expansion were also shown by some nonresponding patients. At doses of 0.1 to 3.0 mg/kg, clonal expansion of both CD4+ and CD8+ T cells in blood was seen between baseline and week 6.

The sequencing here drew on CD4+ or CD8+ T cells sorted from blood, taken in a trial of the OX40 agonist ivuxolimab. The sequence joins TRBV30 to TRBJ1-1; TRBD1 could be the D gene, as 5 bases match. This receptor was taken from an adult with an advanced solid tumor such as melanoma, head and neck, liver or kidney cancer. CDR3 loop: CASITGDTEAFF. The base sequence is TGTGCCTCGATAACGGGGGACACTGAAGCTTTCTTT.